Listed below are T cell receptor beta chains from one sample, sequenced in a study of T-cell memory formation after mild COVID-19. TCRdb called the 5' RACE reads again in MiXCR, with one record for every CDR3 protein. The sample includes about 290,000 distinct CDR3 sequences, around a sixth of them seen just once. Sequencing was done on a sample of PBMCs or a T cell subset sorted from them (not recorded which). These receptor sequences come from a man aged 18 to 30 who had mild COVID-19 (a few samples of this study predate the infection). Cell type and time point are not known. The CDR3 runs from the conserved cysteine through the conserved F or W. A D gene is named only where the DNA matches it firmly. The listing skips clone size in some rows; elsewhere it reads once, few, many or a size class.

>TRBV15|-|few|13|TRBJ1-1
TGTGCCACCAGCGGGCAGGGACACACTGAAGCTTTCTTT
CATSGQGHTEAFF
>TRBV4-3|TRBD2|few|17|TRBJ2-7
TGCGCCAGCAGCCAAGATAACAGCGGGGGGTCCTCCTACGAGCAGTACTTC
CASSQDNSGGSSYEQYF
>TRBV7-9|TRBD2|few|15|TRBJ2-5
TGTGCCAGCAGTTCGAGACTAGCGGAAATAGAGACCCAGTACTTC
CASSSRLAEIETQYF
>TRBV12-3/TRBV12-4|-|many|16|TRBJ2-5
TGTGCCAGCAGAACTAGGGACAACGAAATACAAGAGACCCAGTACTTC
CASRTRDNEIQETQYF
>TRBV5-1|TRBD1|-|15|TRBJ1-1
TGCGCCAGCAGCTCGACAGGGGACGGGGGGACTGAAGCTTTCTTT
CASSSTGDGGTEAFF
>TRBV4-3|-|few|16|TRBJ2-5
TGCGCCAGCAGCCAAGAGTTCACCGGGGGCTGGGAGACCCAGTACTTC
CASSQEFTGGWETQYF
>TRBV20-1|-|-|12|TRBJ2-7
TGCAGTGCTAGAGATGCCGCGAACGAGCAGTACTTC
CSARDAANEQYF
>TRBV10-3|TRBD1|-|15|TRBJ2-7
TGTGCCATCAGTGAGGGACAGGGTGGGACCTACGAGCAGTACTTC
CAISEGQGGTYEQYF
>TRBV6-5|-|few|17|TRBJ1-3
TGTGCCACGGGATTCTCTTACAGGCTTAGCTCTGGAAACACCATATATTTT
CATGFSYRLSSGNTIYF
>TRBV13|-|many|16|TRBJ2-2
TGTGCCAGCAGCGAGCCTCAGGGTGGAGACACCGGGGAGCTGTTTTTT
CASSEPQGGDTGELFF
>TRBV5-1|-|-|14|TRBJ1-1
TGCGCCAGCAGTTTGGACGTCGGGATCACTGAAGCTTTCTTT
CASSLDVGITEAFF
>TRBV4-1|-|many|13|TRBJ2-2
TGCGCCACAGCGGACGCGAACACCGGGGAGCTGTTTTTT
CATADANTGELFF
>TRBV4-3|-|-|17|TRBJ2-2
TGCGCCAGCAGCCAAGGCCCCTCGACAGGCGGCACCGGGGAGCTGTTTTTT
CASSQGPSTGGTGELFF
>TRBV27|-|few|13|TRBJ1-5
TGTGCCAGCAGTTATACCACAGGGAAGCCCCAGCATTTT
CASSYTTGKPQHF
>TRBV5-1|-|many|14|TRBJ2-7
TGCGCCAGCAGCTTTTTCCAGGCAGAGGGCGAGCAGTACTTC
CASSFFQAEGEQYF
>TRBV7-3|-|few|15|TRBJ2-3
TGTGCCAGCAGTCCAGGACTATGGGGGACAGATACGCAGTATTTT
CASSPGLWGTDTQYF
>TRBV19|-|-|15|TRBJ2-3
TGTGCCAGTAGTAGGTACAGCACCTCACTGGGTACGCAGTATTTT
CASSRYSTSLGTQYF
>TRBV6-5|TRBD1|few|16|TRBJ1-2
TGTGCCAGCAGTTACGACAGGGGCCCCCGTCGCTATGGCTACACCTTC
CASSYDRGPRRYGYTF
>TRBV6-5|TRBD1|-|15|TRBJ1-2
TGTGCCAGCAGTTACCGGGGGACAGGGGCTTATGGCTACACCTTC
CASSYRGTGAYGYTF
>TRBV5-4|-|-|15|TRBJ2-1
TGTGCCAGCAGCTTACGGGACGGAGCTTTGGATGAGCAGTTCTTC
CASSLRDGALDEQFF
>TRBV5-1|TRBD2|few|16|TRBJ2-3
TGCGCCAGCAGCTTGGATCTAGCGGGGTCGGCAGATACGCAGTATTTT
CASSLDLAGSADTQYF
>TRBV24-1|-|few|14|TRBJ1-2
TGTGCCAGCCCGGCCGCTTGCAGGGTATATGGCTACACCTTC
CASPAACRVYGYTF
>TRBV6-2/TRBV6-3|TRBD1|few|13|TRBJ2-1
TGTGCCGGCCGGGACAGAAAGACCAATGAGCAGTTCTTC
CAGRDRKTNEQFF
>TRBV5-1|TRBD1|many|14|TRBJ1-6
TGCGCCAGCAGACTAGGACAGGGTGGCTCACCCCTCCACTTT
CASRLGQGGSPLHF
>TRBV9|TRBD1|-|15|TRBJ1-2
TGTGCCAGCAGCGTAGGTCATACGGCAGGGGGAGGCTACACCTTC
CASSVGHTAGGGYTF
>TRBV18|TRBD2|-|16|TRBJ2-3
TGTGCCAGCTCACCACCGGGACTAGCGGGGATTGATACGCAGTATTTT
CASSPPGLAGIDTQYF
>TRBV20-1|-|few|12|TRBJ2-3
TGCAGTGCTACCTATAGCTTCGGTACGCAGTATTTT
CSATYSFGTQYF
>TRBV29-1|TRBD2|few|13|TRBJ2-1
TGCAGCGCACTAGCGGGGGGGCCCGGTGAGCAGTTCTTC
CSALAGGPGEQFF
>TRBV30|-|-|14|TRBJ1-2
TGTGCCTGGAGTGTACGAGTTCCAAACTATGGCTACACCTTC
CAWSVRVPNYGYTF
>TRBV5-1|TRBD1|-|14|TRBJ2-1
TGCGCCAGCAGCTTACAGGGGGCCCACAATGAGCAGTTCTTC
CASSLQGAHNEQFF
>TRBV25-1|TRBD2|-|17|TRBJ2-3
TGTGCCAGCAGTGAATGGTCACGGGAGGGAGTCGCAGATACGCAGTATTTT
CASSEWSREGVADTQYF
>TRBV6-2/TRBV6-3|TRBD1|many|15|TRBJ1-5
TGTGCCAGCAGTTACCACGAACGGACAGGACAGCCCCAGCATTTT
CASSYHERTGQPQHF
>TRBV6-6|TRBD1|-|14|TRBJ1-2
TGTGCCAGCAGCCTGGACAGGCGGGACTATGGCTACACCTTC
CASSLDRRDYGYTF
>TRBV6-1|-|-|15|TRBJ2-5
TGTGCCAGCAGTGAAGCAATCGGGCAGCAAGAGACCCAGTACTTC
CASSEAIGQQETQYF
>TRBV10-3|TRBD2|few|15|TRBJ2-1
TGTGCCATCCTTCCAGCGGGGAGCTCCTACAATGAGCAGTTCTTC
CAILPAGSSYNEQFF
>TRBV5-5|-|few|13|TRBJ1-5
TGTGCCAGCAGCCTGCTTGAGAGTCAGCCCCAGCATTTT
CASSLLESQPQHF
>TRBV30|-|few|12|TRBJ2-2
TGTGCCTGGACCCGTCCCGGAGGGGAGCTGTTTTTT
CAWTRPGGELFF
>TRBV20-1|-|-|12|TRBJ2-5
TGCAGTGCTAGGGGGAACGTAGAGACCCAGTACTTC
CSARGNVETQYF
>TRBV11-3|-|once|13|TRBJ2-3
TGTGCCAGCAGCGATAGGTTGGCAGATACGCAGTATTTT
CASSDRLADTQYF
>TRBV5-1|TRBD1|many|17|TRBJ2-5
TGCGCCAGCAGCATCCTTGGGCGGACAGGAGACCGGGAGACCCAGTACTTC
CASSILGRTGDRETQYF
>TRBV11-2|-|-|17|TRBJ2-6
TGTGCCAGCAGCTTAGGGCAGGGCCCCTCTGGGGCCAACGTCCTGACTTTC
CASSLGQGPSGANVLTF
>TRBV5-1|-|-|16|TRBJ1-3
TGCGCCAGCAGCTACGACAGTTTCGACTCTGGAAACACCATATATTTT
CASSYDSFDSGNTIYF
>TRBV6-6|-|-|13|TRBJ1-1
TGTGCCAGCAGTTGGGGGGGGGCATCAGAAGCTTTCTTT
CASSWGGASEAFF
>TRBV9|-|once|14|TRBJ2-1
TGTGCCAGCAGCGTAGGTCAGGGGCTGAGTGAGCAGTTCTTC
CASSVGQGLSEQFF
>TRBV7-2|-|-|14|TRBJ2-7
TGTGCCAGCAGCCCGGACTGGGGCTCCTACGAGCAGTACTTC
CASSPDWGSYEQYF
>TRBV29-1|-|-|12|TRBJ1-2
TGCAGCGTTGGCAGGGGAGACTATGGCTACACCTTC
CSVGRGDYGYTF